One sample yielded the 24 T cell receptor beta chains listed below, sequenced in a study of blood T cell repertoires in COVID-19. The data were produced by immunoSEQ multiplex PCR, yet TCRdb's version contains in-frame clones alone and is incomplete. The profile shows around 260,000 clones, about 85% of them singletons. Sequences were obtained from peripheral blood. The source is a man in his 60s with acute or convalescent COVID-19.

This clone occurred a few times. The chain combines TRBV13 with TRBJ2-1; 10 bases line up with TRBD2. CDR3 length: 15 residues. The V segment lost 6 bases and the J segment 5 bases; nucleotides outside the gene matches: 7. CDR1 is PRHDT and CDR2 is FYEKMQ in the germline V gene (reference sequence). The DNA for the CDR3 is TGTGCCAGCAGAAGATCTAGCGGGAGTAACAATGAGCAGTTCTTC. This translates into CASRRSSGSNNEQFF. The full variable domain, rest sourced from reference TRBV13 and TRBJ2-1, is AAGVIQSPRHLIKEKRETATLKCYPIPRHDTVYWYQQGPGQDPQFLISFYEKMQSDKGSIPDRFSAQQFSDYHSELNMSSLELGDSALYFCASRRSSGSNNEQFFGPGTRLTVL.

This clone came up a few times. The sample has other DNA sequences that encode this CDR3 too. V is TRBV12-3 or TRBV12-4 and J is TRBJ2-5, with TRBD1 as a possible D gene (6 bases). With 5 bases removed from V and 2 bases from J, the gap between germline ends came to 9 bases. This CDR3 is built from 13 residues. This chain's CDR3 is CASSPTGQETQYF. Written as DNA, the CDR3 is TGTGCCAGCAGTCCGACAGGACAAGAGACCCAGTACTTC.

This chain joins TRBV4-1 and TRBJ1-2, with a weak D call TRBD1 (5 bases). This CDR3 has 16 amino acids. Germline values: CDR1 MGHRA, CDR2 YSYEKL. Trimming cost V 4 bases and J 8 bases, with 23 bases left between them. The CDR3: CASSLRGSSIVWGYTF. In nucleotides, the CDR3 is TGCGCCAGCAGCCTAAGGGGCAGCTCTATAGTTTGGGGCTACACCTTC.

This clone was seen once. The rearrangement links TRBV19 to TRBJ2-2; D is possibly TRBD1 (7 bases). This CDR3 spans 14 amino acids. V shed 9 bases and J shed 5 bases, with 16 bases lying between them. Germline lookup yields CDR1 LNHDA and CDR2 SQIVND (reference sequence). CDR3 sequence: CASRLTGRTGELFF. The CDR3 DNA reads TGTGCCAGCCGCCTGACAGGGAGGACCGGGGAGCTGTTTTTT.

Note on this clone: Its ends do not fully match the called genes, so a read error is possible. This rearrangement joins TRBV5-1 to TRBJ2-6, with 8 positions matching TRBD2. Germline lookup yields CDR1 SGHRS and CDR2 YFSETQ. The CDR3 contains 15 residues. Here the CDR3 DNA reads TGCGCCCGCAGCTTCGGGGGGGCTGGGGCCAACGTCCTGACTTTC. This encodes CARSFGGAGANVLTF.

The rearrangement uses TRBV19 and TRBJ1-5; 11 positions match TRBD1. V gave up 4 bases and J gave up 4 bases; unmatched junction bases: 6. Germline CDR1 reads LNHDA; CDR2 reads SQIVND (reference sequence). The CDR3 sequence is 16 residues long. CDR3 sequence reads: CASSTRTGGLNQPQHF. The CDR3 coding sequence is TGTGCCAGTAGTACGCGGACAGGGGGCTTAAATCAGCCCCAGCATTTT.

The chain uses TRBV27 and TRBJ1-1, with a possible D match to TRBD1 (5 bases). With 5 bases removed from V and 0 bases from J, the gap between germline ends came to 13 bases. The CDR3 runs to 15 residues. CDR1 and CDR2 from the germline V gene are MNHEY and SMNVEV (reference sequence). DNA of the CDR3: TGTGCCAGCAGTGAATCGACAGTTTTGAACACTGAAGCTTTCTTT. As protein: CASSESTVLNTEAFF.

The gene calls are TRBV28 and TRBJ2-7, with a weak D call TRBD2 (5 bases). This CDR3 comprises 13 residues. Trimming pared 3 bases from V and 7 bases from J, leaving 13 bases between. The germline V gene encodes CDR1 MDHEN and CDR2 SYDVKM. The CDR3 is CASSFISTREQYF. The CDR3 coding sequence is TGTGCCAGCAGTTTTATCAGTACTAGGGAGCAGTACTTC.

Remarks on this clone: In the same sample, other DNA sequences code for this CDR3. This chain links TRBV19 with TRBJ1-2, with 7 nucleotides matching TRBD1. Germline V lookup: CDR1 LNHDA, CDR2 SQIVND (reference sequence). This CDR3 contains 13 residues. V shed 3 bases, J shed 4 bases, and the junction held 2 bases outside the gene matches. The CDR3 region has the DNA TGTGCCAGTAGTATCGGACAGGTCTATGGCTACACCTTC. Protein sequence: CASSIGQVYGYTF.

This rearrangement joins TRBV28 to TRBJ1-1, with D perhaps matching TRBD1 (6 bases). Germline CDR1 reads MDHEN; CDR2 reads SYDVKM. The CDR3 runs to 14 residues. Trimming removed 8 bases at V and 3 bases at J, with 16 bases between. As DNA, the CDR3 is TGTGCCAGCCTCCACAGGGTATTGTACACTGAAGCTTTCTTT. The encoded protein is CASLHRVLYTEAFF. Complete variable domain (other parts from reference TRBV28 and TRBJ1-1): DVKVTQSSRYLVKRTGEKVFLECVQDMDHENMFWYRQDPGLGLRLIYFSYDVKMKEKGDIPEGYSVSREKKERFSLILESASTNQTSMYLCASLHRVLYTEAFFGQGTRLTVV.

This clone was found a few times. This chain links TRBV18 with TRBJ2-1; weak D call: TRBD2 (5 bases). V lost 3 bases to trimming and J lost 2 bases, with 11 bases between them. The CDR3 runs to 15 residues. Germline CDR1 and CDR2: KGHSH and LQKENI. The CDR3 reads CASSPPSSTYNEQFF. The CDR3 nucleotides read TGTGCCAGCTCACCGCCCTCTAGCACCTACAATGAGCAGTTCTTC.

The genes are TRBV6-5 and TRBJ1-5; unclear D gene. Trimming stripped 6 bases from V and 0 bases from J, with 12 bases between. CDR1 MNHEY and CDR2 SVGAGI come from the germline V gene. There are 15 residues in the CDR3. CDR3 in amino acids: CASRVASSSNQPQHF. The CDR3 DNA sequence: TGTGCCAGCAGGGTCGCAAGCTCTAGCAATCAGCCCCAGCATTTT.

The genes are TRBV2 and TRBJ1-6; unclear D gene. In germline, CDR1 is SNHLY, CDR2 FYNNEI. V was trimmed by 6 bases and J by 0 bases, leaving 9 bases between them. This CDR3 is 15 amino acids long. This CDR3 reads CASRWESSYNSPLHF. CDR3 in DNA: TGTGCCAGCAGGTGGGAGAGCTCCTATAATTCACCCCTCCACTTT.

J is TRBJ2-7 and V is TRBV19; D unclear. Germline loops: CDR1 LNHDA, CDR2 SQIVND (reference sequence). Trimming shortened V by 2 bases and J by 0 bases, and 5 bases separated the two germline ends. The CDR3 extends over 13 amino acids. The CDR3 DNA reads TGTGCCAGTAGTATAACATTCTCCTACGAGCAGTACTTC. It yields the protein CASSITFSYEQYF.

The chain joins TRBV6-5 to TRBJ1-4; D ambiguous. The germline V gene has CDR1 MNHEY and CDR2 SVGAGI. The V end was cut by 2 bases, the J end by 7 bases, with 8 bases between. This CDR3 is 13 amino acids long. Here the CDR3 DNA reads TGTGCCAGCAGTTACGAGGGATTTGAAAAACTGTTTTTT. Translation gives CASSYEGFEKLFF.

The rearrangement links TRBV7-8 to TRBJ1-5; D unclear. CDR1 is SGHVS and CDR2 is FQNEAQ in the germline V gene. CDR3 size: 12 residues. The V and J ends lost 1 base and 16 bases respectively, with 14 bases between them. The CDR3 coding sequence is TGTGCCAGCAGCTTAGGTGACGGACTCTTTCATTTT. It translates to CASSLGDGLFHF.

The chain joins TRBV5-4 to TRBJ2-5; the match to TRBD1 covers 8 bases. Trimming at V came to 4 bases and at J to 5 bases, leaving 13 bases not matched to a gene. This CDR3 comprises 16 residues. Per germline, CDR1 SGHNT and CDR2 YYREEE (reference sequence). CDR3 DNA: TGTGCCAGCAGCCTCGGCAGAGGACAGGGTACGGAGACCCAGTACTTC. Its protein is CASSLGRGQGTETQYF.

The genes are TRBV21-1 and TRBJ2-3; the table gives TRBD1 as D, unverified against the DNA. TRBV21-1 is marked as a pseudogene. This CDR3 region has 17 residues. The CDR3, as DNA: TGTGCCAGCACGACCAGGGGACCCCCGGTCCGGGCAGATACGCAGTATTTT. Translating gives CASTTRGPPVRADTQYF.

This CDR3 is CASSLTQQETQYF. The CDR3 region has the DNA TGTGCCAGCTCACTTACGCAGCAAGAGACCCAGTACTTC. The chain is built from TRBV18 and TRBJ2-5; D remains ambiguous. Germline V gene data show CDR1 as KGHSH and CDR2 as LQKENI. CDR3 size: 13 residues. The ends were cut back, 4 bases at V and 2 bases at J, with 8 bases in the middle.

V and J are TRBV29-1 and TRBJ2-5; TRBD1 matches at 10 bases. The CDR3 totals 13 residues. Trimming at V came to 6 bases and at J to 2 bases, leaving 3 bases not matched to a gene. In germline, CDR1 is SQVTM, CDR2 ANQGSEA. The CDR3 nucleotides read TGCAGCGTCCGGGACAGGGGACAAGAGACCCAGTACTTC. Translated: CSVRDRGQETQYF.

The genes are TRBV6-5 and TRBJ2-2, with 9 bases lining up with TRBD1. V trimming: 2 bases; J trimming: 5 bases; junction bases outside the gene matches: 3. Per germline, CDR1 MNHEY and CDR2 SVGAGI. The CDR3 has 15 residues. CDR3: CASSYRDRGTGELFF. The CDR3 nucleotides read TGTGCCAGCAGTTACCGAGACAGGGGGACCGGGGAGCTGTTTTTT.

The V call is TRBV29-1, the J call TRBJ2-7; D remains unclear. Germline V gene lookup returns CDR1 SQVTM and CDR2 ANQGSEA. The V end was cut by 1 base, the J end by 2 bases, with 6 bases between. The CDR3 is 12 residues long. Here the CDR3 reads CSVEGQTYEQYF. CDR3 DNA sequence: TGCAGCGTTGAAGGTCAAACCTACGAGCAGTACTTC.

The chain links TRBV7-9 to TRBJ2-7; D is undetermined. The CDR3 has 12 amino acids. Trimming took off 5 bases at V and 3 bases at J, with 8 bases between the two ends. Germline values: CDR1 SEHNR, CDR2 FQNEAQ (reference sequence). CDR3 coding DNA: TGTGCCAGCAGCCAGACATACTACGAGCAGTACTTC. This sequence encodes CASSQTYYEQYF.

This clone appeared a single time. V usage is TRBV2 and J usage is TRBJ1-1, with a tentative D call TRBD1 (5 bases). The CDR3 extends over 15 amino acids. Germline lookup yields CDR1 SNHLY and CDR2 FYNNEI. The germline V and J ends were trimmed by 0 bases and 5 bases, with 13 bases remaining between them. CDR3 sequence: CASSEAHRSFTEAFF. The CDR3 bases are TGTGCCAGCAGTGAAGCGCACAGGAGTTTTACTGAAGCTTTCTTT.